This TCR beta chain emerged from a study of T cells in Graves' hyperthyroidism and ophthalmopathy. Germline-derived CDR1 and CDR2 are MNHNS and SASEGT. The CDR3 totals 15 residues. V shed 7 bases, J shed 1 base, and the junction held 6 bases outside the gene matches. This clonotype was recorded a few times. TCR beta CDR3 regions were amplified from RNA. When the TCR CDR3 underwent first-round RT-PCR, the HTBI primer set was used. TCRdb re-called the multiplex PCR reads through MiXCR, storing one row per CDR3 protein. This table has fewer than 350,000 distinct CDR3 sequences, around a sixth appearing once.

The sample was blood. This chain connects TRBV6-1 to TRBJ2-3; TRBD2 matches 9 bases. This receptor was identified in a woman in her forties or fifties with Graves' hyperthyroidism. The CDR3 bases are TGTGCCAGCACCGAAGCGGGGGGTCGCACAGATACGCAGTATTTT. This codes for CASTEAGGRTDTQYF.